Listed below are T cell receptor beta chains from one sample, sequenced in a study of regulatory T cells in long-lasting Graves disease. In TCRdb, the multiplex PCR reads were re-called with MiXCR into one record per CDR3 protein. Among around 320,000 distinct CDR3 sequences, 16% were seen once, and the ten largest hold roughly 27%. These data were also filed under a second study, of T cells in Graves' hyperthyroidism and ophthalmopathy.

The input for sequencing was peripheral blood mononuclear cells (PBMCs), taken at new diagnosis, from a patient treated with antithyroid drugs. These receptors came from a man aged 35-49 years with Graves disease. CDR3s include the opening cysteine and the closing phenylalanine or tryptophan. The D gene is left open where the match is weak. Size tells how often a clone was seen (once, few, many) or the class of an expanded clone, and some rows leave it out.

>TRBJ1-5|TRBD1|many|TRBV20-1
TGCAGTGCTAGGCGAAGGGGGCACCAGCCCCAGCATTTT
CSARRRGHQPQHF
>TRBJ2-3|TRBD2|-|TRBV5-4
TGTGCCAGCAGGGACGGGGGGGGAACAGATACGCAGTATTTT
CASRDGGGTDTQYF
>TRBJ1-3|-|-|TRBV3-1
TGTGCCAGCAGCAAAGCTACAGCTTCCTCTGGAAACACCATATATTTT
CASSKATASSGNTIYF
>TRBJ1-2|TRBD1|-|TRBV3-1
TGTGCCAGCAGCCTGGGACAGCTAAGTGGCTACACCTTC
CASSLGQLSGYTF
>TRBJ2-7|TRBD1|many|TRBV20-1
TGCAGTGCTGGCGGGGACAGGGGTTTCTCCTACGAGCAGTACTTC
CSAGGDRGFSYEQYF
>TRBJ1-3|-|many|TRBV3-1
TGTGCCAGCAGCCAATCACACTCTGGAAACACCATATATTTT
CASSQSHSGNTIYF
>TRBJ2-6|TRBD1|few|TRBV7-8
TGTGCCAGCAGCGCAGGGACAGGGACCCCTCTCTCTGGGGCCAACGTCCTGACTTTC
CASSAGTGTPLSGANVLTF
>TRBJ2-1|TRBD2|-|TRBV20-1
TGCAGTGCTACCCTGACTAGCGGGGGGGCGTATGAGCAGTTCTTC
CSATLTSGGAYEQFF
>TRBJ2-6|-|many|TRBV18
TGTGCCAGCTCGCCAAGAGACATGACAGTCTCTGGGGCCAACGTCCTGACTTTC
CASSPRDMTVSGANVLTF
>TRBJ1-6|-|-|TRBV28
TGTGCCAGCAGTGACTACGCCCCCTATAATTCACCCCTCCACTTT
CASSDYAPYNSPLHF
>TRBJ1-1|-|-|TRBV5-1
TGCGCCAGCAGCTTGGTGAGACAACAGAACACTGAAGCTTTCTTT
CASSLVRQQNTEAFF
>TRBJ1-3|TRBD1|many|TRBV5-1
TGCGCCAGCAGCTTTGAACAGGGGGGCACTGGAAACACCATATATTTT
CASSFEQGGTGNTIYF
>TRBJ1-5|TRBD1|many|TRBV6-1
TGTGCCAGCAGGAGGGGCAGGGGGGATCAGCCCCAGCATTTT
CASRRGRGDQPQHF
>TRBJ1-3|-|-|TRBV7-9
TGTGCCAGCAGCTTAGTTTCGGGAGGCGGAAACACCATATATTTT
CASSLVSGGGNTIYF
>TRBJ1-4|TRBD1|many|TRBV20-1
TGCAGTGCGAAAGGGTCCGGGACAGGGGGGGAAAAACTGTTTTTT
CSAKGSGTGGEKLFF
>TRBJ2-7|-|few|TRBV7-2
TGTGCCAGCAGCCCCTCCGGGAGTCTACTTTACGAGCAGTACTTC
CASSPSGSLLYEQYF